What follows are 25 T cell receptor beta chains derived from one specimen sequenced in a study of vaccination and CD4 T cells after COVID-19. The treatment here: approximately nine-day PBMC culture with coronavirus spike peptide pools or control peptides (ViraFEST assay). Cultured CD4+ T-cell DNA underwent Oncomine TCR Beta short-read sequencing. TCRdb reprocessed the PCR reads with MiXCR, giving one entry per CDR3 protein. Counted here are 9,900 or so distinct CDR3 sequences, less than 65% occurring once; the ten biggest clones make up roughly 8.5%. Their cognate antigens are unknown. The specimen was CD4+ T cells from blood, cultured in vitro. Every receptor here comes from a human donor who had recovered from COVID-19.

The V call is TRBV14, the J call TRBJ2-3, with unresolved D. This CDR3 is built from 14 residues. CDR1 is SGHDN and CDR2 is FVKESK in the germline V gene. Trimming took 4 bases from V and 1 from J, leaving 9 bases between them. DNA of the CDR3: TGTGCCAGCAGCCGCGTTCGGGGCACAGATACGCAGTATTTT. Translated, it gives CASSRVRGTDTQYF.

This clonotype was seen a handful of times. The V and J genes are TRBV24-1 and TRBJ1-2, with D possibly matching TRBD1 (5 bases). CDR3 length: 14 residues. V dropped 5 bases and J dropped 7 bases, with 16 bases sitting between them. Germline V CDR1 and CDR2: KGHDR, SFDVKD. Written as DNA, the CDR3 is TGTGCCACCAGTGGTGGGACGGAGAGTCGTGGCTACACCTTC. Its protein is CATSGGTESRGYTF.

This clonotype was seen a single time. The rearrangement joins TRBV19 to TRBJ1-2; D remains ambiguous. The CDR3 totals 13 residues. Between the trimmed V and J ends, which lost 6 bases and 5 bases, there was a span of 13 bases. CDR1 and CDR2 from the germline V gene are LNHDA and SQIVND (reference sequence). DNA for the CDR3: TGTGCCAGTAGCTCAAGCGGGCCGTATGGCTACACCTTC. This encodes CASSSSGPYGYTF.

The chain recombines TRBV12-3 or TRBV12-4 with TRBJ1-2; 9 bases align to TRBD1. Trimming cost V 6 bases and J 10 bases; bases outside gene matches: 9. CDR3 length: 13 amino acids. CDR3 amino acids: CASSPWGQGYYTF. For the CDR3, the DNA is TGTGCCAGCAGCCCCTGGGGACAGGGATACTACACCTTC.

The table lists this clonotype with a few counts. This chain connects TRBV20-1 to TRBJ2-3; D is unresolved. Deletions cut 1 base from V and 6 bases from J, with 8 bases between. Germline CDR1 is DFQATT and CDR2 is SNEGSKA (reference sequence). CDR3 length: 12 amino acids. CDR3 in DNA: TGCAGTGCTAGAGGACCCGGGGATACGCAGTATTTT. Translation gives CSARGPGDTQYF.

The genes are TRBV20-1 and TRBJ1-2; TRBD1 matches at 7 bases. The CDR3 runs to 12 residues. Germline V gene sequence: CDR1 DFQATT, CDR2 SNEGSKA (reference sequence). Trimming at V came to 5 bases and at J to 5 bases, leaving 5 bases not matched to a gene. This CDR3 reads CSAAGTVYGYTF. Written as DNA, the CDR3 is TGCAGTGCTGCCGGGACAGTTTATGGCTACACCTTC.

This chain uses TRBV7-3 with TRBJ2-2; D is undetermined. CDR3 size: 14 residues. Germline CDR1 SGHTA, CDR2 FQGTGA. V was pared by 5 bases and J by 8 bases, with 15 bases between. CDR3 sequence: CASSPDPLVGELFF. The CDR3 coding sequence is TGTGCCAGCAGCCCGGACCCCTTGGTGGGGGAGCTGTTTTTT.

The V gene is TRBV6-1, the J gene TRBJ2-1, with TRBD2 as a possible D gene (7 bases). V dropped 4 bases and J dropped 15 bases, with 25 bases sitting between them. Germline V gene sequence: CDR1 MNHNS, CDR2 SASEGT. The CDR3 extends over 15 amino acids. This CDR3 reads CASSVGGVASGGLFF. CDR3 DNA: TGTGCCAGCAGTGTAGGGGGGGTAGCGTCTGGGGGGCTGTTCTTC.

The chain is built from TRBV18 and TRBJ1-1; TRBD1 matches 9 bases. After removal of 4 bases from V and 4 bases from J, the junction contained 7 bases not matched to a gene. The CDR3 totals 15 residues. The germline CDR1 and CDR2 sequences are KGHSH and LQKENI. Here the CDR3 reads CASSQPGQGGTEAFF. The CDR3 DNA reads TGTGCCAGCTCACAACCGGGACAGGGAGGCACTGAAGCTTTCTTT. Looking up the rest from reference TRBV18 and TRBJ1-1 gives the full variable domain: NAGVMQNPRHLVRRRGQEARLRCSPMKGHSHVYWYRQLPEEGLKFMVYLQKENIIDESGMPKERFSAEFPKEGPSILRIQQVVRGDSAAYFCASSQPGQGGTEAFFGQGTRLTVV.

To note about this clonotype: Relative to the germline gene, one junction end is altered; a read error may explain this. The chain employs TRBV5-3 and TRBJ1-1; perhaps TRBD1 as D (5 bases). TRBV5-3 counts as an open reading frame of uncertain function. The CDR3 length is 16 residues. CDR3 sequence reads: CASSFRIREMNTEAFF. In DNA form, the CDR3 reads TGTGCCAGCAGCTTCCGCATCAGGGAGATGAACACTGAAGCTTTCTTT.

This clonotype was seen a handful of times. V and J are TRBV2 and TRBJ1-2, with D unclear. CDR1 and CDR2 from the germline V gene are SNHLY and FYNNEI. With 6 bases removed from V and 6 bases from J, the gap between germline ends came to 23 bases. CDR3 size: 16 residues. This chain's CDR3 is CASRERTGRTSHGYTF. The CDR3 nucleotides are TGTGCCAGCAGGGAAAGGACCGGTCGAACGAGTCATGGCTACACCTTC.

This chain connects TRBV5-1 to TRBJ1-1; 10 bases are a match to TRBD1. Trimming cost V 4 bases and J 5 bases; bases outside gene matches: 5. The germline V gene has CDR1 SGHRS and CDR2 YFSETQ. The CDR3 contains 14 residues. The CDR3: CASSPTGGLTEAFF. CDR3 DNA sequence: TGCGCCAGCAGCCCGACAGGGGGCCTTACTGAAGCTTTCTTT.

This clonotype was seen only a few times. The gene calls are TRBV12-3 or TRBV12-4 and TRBJ1-5, with TRBD1 matching over 7 bases. This CDR3 is built from 17 residues. Unmatched junction bases numbered 17, after V lost 5 bases and J lost 7 bases. The CDR3: CASSPAGQVHAQQPQHF. CDR3 DNA sequence: TGTGCCAGCAGTCCGGCCGGACAGGTGCACGCCCAGCAGCCCCAGCATTTT.

The chain recombines TRBV7-9 with TRBJ1-2; D uncertain. Trimming pared 5 bases from V and 2 bases from J, leaving 18 bases between. CDR3 length: 16 amino acids. Germline V gene lookup returns CDR1 SEHNR and CDR2 FQNEAQ (reference sequence). DNA for the CDR3: TGTGCCAGCAGCGCCTCACAGATTTTTACCAACTATGGCTACACCTTC. It encodes CASSASQIFTNYGYTF.

This chain uses TRBV7-2 with TRBJ1-5; TRBD1 might be the D (5 bases). The V gene's germline CDR1 is SGHTA and CDR2 FQGNSA. This CDR3 has 15 amino acids. The ends were cut back, 2 bases at V and 6 bases at J, with 14 bases in the middle. The CDR3 nucleotides read TGTGCCAGCAGCTTATCGGGGGGAACCGGTCAGCCCCAGCATTTT. This translates into CASSLSGGTGQPQHF.

This clonotype was counted only a few times. The chain joins TRBV6-1 to TRBJ1-5; D is perhaps TRBD1 (5 bases). Germline-derived CDR1 and CDR2 are MNHNS and SASEGT. CDR3 length equals 15 residues. Between the trimmed V and J ends, which lost 7 bases and 3 bases, there was a span of 16 bases. The CDR3 loop reads CASKSRADSNQPQHF. The CDR3 nucleotides are TGTGCCAGCAAGAGCAGGGCTGATTCCAATCAGCCCCAGCATTTT.

This rearrangement joins TRBV2 to TRBJ1-1; D is perhaps TRBD1 (6 bases). V was cut by 4 bases and J by 8 bases, with 23 bases left in between. The CDR3 is 16 amino acids. Germline CDR1 is SNHLY and CDR2 is FYNNEI. This CDR3 reads CASSVYVAGAYAEAFF. In DNA form, the CDR3 reads TGTGCCAGCAGTGTATATGTAGCGGGGGCTTACGCGGAAGCTTTCTTT.

The chain is built from TRBV5-4 and TRBJ1-1, with TRBD1 matching 7 bases. Germline trimming cut 2 bases from V and 1 base from J; bases unmatched to any gene: 8. The CDR3 has 16 amino acids. Germline loops: CDR1 SGHNT, CDR2 YYREEE (reference sequence). DNA of the CDR3: TGTGCCAGCAGCTTCCCCACAGGGGCGGGGAACACTGAAGCTTTCTTT. Translated, it gives CASSFPTGAGNTEAFF.

This chain joins TRBV7-8 and TRBJ1-1; D may be TRBD1 (5 bases). The CDR3 length is 13 residues. Between the trimmed V and J ends, which lost 2 bases and 10 bases, there was a span of 14 bases. Germline V gene data show CDR1 as SGHVS and CDR2 as FQNEAQ. CDR3 in amino acids: CASSLRTGHRAFF. CDR3 DNA: TGTGCCAGCAGCTTAAGAACAGGACATCGAGCTTTCTTT. Together with reference TRBV7-8 and TRBJ1-1, the CDR3 gives the full variable domain: GAGVSQSPRYKVAKRGQDVALRCDPISGHVSLFWYQQALGQGPEFLTYFQNEAQLDKSGLPSDRFFAERPEGSVSTLKIQRTQQEDSAVYLCASSLRTGHRAFFGQGTRLTVV.

J is TRBJ1-2 and V is TRBV2; 11 positions agree with TRBD1. J was trimmed by 7 bases and V by 4 bases; bases with no gene match: 8. CDR1 is SNHLY, CDR2 FYNNEI, per germline. The CDR3 covers 15 residues. In nucleotides, the CDR3 is TGTGCCAGCAGTGTTGGGACAGGGGGGGTGTCTGGCTACACCTTC. Translated, it gives CASSVGTGGVSGYTF.

V and J are TRBV7-9 and TRBJ2-1; 10 bases match TRBD2. After removal of 8 bases from V and 5 bases from J, the junction contained 9 bases not matched to a gene. This CDR3 contains 15 residues. Germline values: CDR1 SEHNR, CDR2 FQNEAQ (reference sequence). CDR3 amino acids: CASGPSGRGDNEQFF. The CDR3 DNA sequence: TGTGCCAGCGGACCCAGCGGGAGGGGGGACAATGAGCAGTTCTTC. Drawing the rest from reference TRBV7-9 and TRBJ2-1, the complete variable domain is DTGVSQNPRHKITKRGQNVTFRCDPISEHNRLYWYRQTLGQGPEFLTYFQNEAQLEKSRLLSDRFSAERPKGSFSTLEIQRTEQGDSAMYLCASGPSGRGDNEQFFGPGTRLTVL.

This clonotype showed up just once. The CDR3 nucleotides are TGCAGTGCTAGGGTGGGACTAGATGGCTACAATGAGCAGTTCTTC. As protein: CSARVGLDGYNEQFF. The rearrangement links TRBV20-1 to TRBJ2-1; 8 nucleotides line up with TRBD2. The J segment lost 3 bases and the V segment lost 3 bases, leaving 7 bases of the junction unmatched. The CDR3 runs 15 residues. Germline V gives CDR1 DFQATT, CDR2 SNEGSKA (reference sequence).

This chain uses TRBV15 with TRBJ2-7; D is possibly TRBD1 (6 bases). V shed 1 base and J shed 4 bases, with 17 bases lying between them. CDR3 length equals 16 residues. Germline CDR1 and CDR2: LNHNV and YYDKDF (reference sequence). CDR3 in DNA: TGTGCCACCAGCAGAGGGTCGATCGGGACATCGTACGAGCAGTACTTC. It yields the protein CATSRGSIGTSYEQYF.

This chain links TRBV5-1 with TRBJ2-1; TRBD2 matches 9 bases. There are 16 residues in the CDR3. V was clipped by 0 bases and J by 7 bases; unmatched bases: 8. Germline lookup yields CDR1 SGHRS and CDR2 YFSETQ. The CDR3 protein is CASSLVSAGGWNEQFF. The CDR3 DNA sequence: TGCGCCAGCAGCTTGGTGTCGGCGGGGGGGTGGAATGAGCAGTTCTTC.

CDR3: CASSDAGTGGMYQPQHF. Here the CDR3 DNA reads TGTGCCAGCAGTGATGCCGGGACAGGGGGTATGTATCAGCCCCAGCATTTT. The chain has TRBV12-3 or TRBV12-4 and TRBJ1-5, with 11 bases that match TRBD1. CDR3 size: 17 residues. The V segment lost 5 bases and the J segment 5 bases; nucleotides outside the gene matches: 11.